This is a list of T cell receptor beta chains from one sample in a study of CD8 T cells in ankylosing spondylitis. MiXCR, run by TCRdb on the 5' RACE reads, gives a single entry per CDR3 protein. This sample has a few hundred thousand distinct CDR3 sequences, with 20% to 30% found just once. The specimen sequenced was blood, either unsorted or a sorted T cell fraction (not recorded which). The receptors derive from a male donor with ankylosing spondylitis or in good health (not recorded which). Each CDR3 is given without its conserved first and last residue. Fields, in order: V gene, J gene, CDR3 protein.

V: TRBV5-6
J: TRBJ2-7
CDR3: ASSRSGTGSYEQY

V: TRBV24-1
J: TRBJ2-1
CDR3: ATSDPVAGLYNEQF

V: TRBV7-9
J: TRBJ2-2
CDR3: ASSQPGQYTGELF

V: TRBV20-1
J: TRBJ2-7
CDR3: SARVSGTSYEQY

V: TRBV3-1
J: TRBJ2-3
CDR3: ASSLGLAGGMGQY

V: TRBV9
J: TRBJ2-3
CDR3: ASSVGAGFTDTQY

V: TRBV6-1
J: TRBJ2-7
CDR3: ASGLAGSYEQY

V: TRBV2
J: TRBJ1-6
CDR3: ASRGSASPLH

V: TRBV29-1
J: TRBJ2-2
CDR3: SSGTDIPGELF

V: TRBV7-6
J: TRBJ1-3
CDR3: ASSLGGTGFSGNTIY

V: TRBV7-9
J: TRBJ2-7
CDR3: ASSSTGGPSEQY

V: TRBV5-8
J: TRBJ1-2
CDR3: ASSPGGRENYGYT

V: TRBV12-3/TRBV12-4
J: TRBJ1-2
CDR3: ASRRGGIGGYT

V: TRBV6-1
J: TRBJ1-5
CDR3: ASRAGVFSNQPQH

V: TRBV20-1
J: TRBJ2-7
CDR3: SASPPGSSYEQY

V: TRBV20-1
J: TRBJ2-5
CDR3: SASDRETQY

V: TRBV20-1
J: TRBJ2-2
CDR3: SARDKGGTGELF

V: TRBV12-3/TRBV12-4
J: TRBJ2-1
CDR3: ASSTGNSYNEQF

V: TRBV20-1
J: TRBJ1-2
CDR3: SARDGGEAVYGYT

V: TRBV20-1
J: TRBJ2-5
CDR3: SASAGGVQETQY

V: TRBV6-6
J: TRBJ2-7
CDR3: ASSYRATYEQY

V: TRBV20-1
J: TRBJ1-3
CDR3: SASRGSQGGNTIY

V: TRBV28
J: TRBJ2-7
CDR3: ASSSDRYEQY

V: TRBV20-1
J: TRBJ2-3
CDR3: SASPGFDTQY

V: TRBV10-3
J: TRBJ2-7
CDR3: AINAVDRVDYEQY

V: TRBV20-1
J: TRBJ2-3
CDR3: SARDPRPQGPGDTQY

V: TRBV12-3/TRBV12-4
J: TRBJ2-1
CDR3: ASRLLDPINEQF

V: TRBV20-1
J: TRBJ1-1
CDR3: SARDPLEAF

V: TRBV20-1
J: TRBJ1-1
CDR3: SAPRQRGGLRTEAF

V: TRBV29-1
J: TRBJ1-1
CDR3: SVVGDTEAF

V: TRBV6-2/TRBV6-3
J: TRBJ1-1
CDR3: ASSVLGRQNTEAF

V: TRBV12-3/TRBV12-4
J: TRBJ2-3
CDR3: ASSGWDRGITDTQY

V: TRBV20-1
J: TRBJ2-3
CDR3: SASEAGASTDTQY

V: TRBV12-3/TRBV12-4
J: TRBJ1-4
CDR3: ASSFQEKLF

V: TRBV5-6
J: TRBJ1-2
CDR3: ASSVNNDRGGYT

V: TRBV11-2
J: TRBJ1-2
CDR3: ASSPDRKGGYT

V: TRBV6-5
J: TRBJ1-1
CDR3: ASRFGIEAF

V: TRBV7-9
J: TRBJ1-1
CDR3: ASSPIEGGSEAF

V: TRBV20-1
J: TRBJ2-5
CDR3: SAEQGLLETQY

V: TRBV29-1
J: TRBJ2-5
CDR3: SVLRGVGETQY

V: TRBV6-1
J: TRBJ2-5
CDR3: ASTSAVVETQY

V: TRBV12-3/TRBV12-4
J: TRBJ2-1
CDR3: ASSVRANYNEQF

V: TRBV10-3
J: TRBJ2-2
CDR3: AISQTGTNTGELF

V: TRBV6-5
J: TRBJ1-5
CDR3: ASSYGGNQPQH

V: TRBV24-1
J: TRBJ2-3
CDR3: ATSDSDGTDTQY

V: TRBV12-3/TRBV12-4
J: TRBJ2-6
CDR3: ASTVTGSGANVLT

V: TRBV12-3/TRBV12-4
J: TRBJ2-7
CDR3: ASSSRTGTSYEQY

V: TRBV5-1
J: TRBJ1-1
CDR3: ASSPSGYNEAF

V: TRBV7-9
J: TRBJ1-4
CDR3: ASSRLQGLREKLF